The T cell receptor beta chain described here comes from a study of CD8+CD57+ T cells in acquired aplastic anemia. Study-wide background: Across the sorted CD4+ and CD8+ cells, DNA amounts averaged 3.2 ug.

Profiling of TCR beta VDJ combinations and CDR3 sequences used genomic DNA as template. TCRdb reprocessed the reads via MiXCR and lists one record per CDR3 protein. This table holds about 98,000 distinct CDR3 sequences, 65% to 70% found once. Sequenced patients had shown CD8+CD57+ cell expansion by flow cytometry. The germline V gene encodes CDR1 SGHDT and CDR2 YYEEEE. Trimming took off 2 bases at V and 9 bases at J, with 12 bases between the two ends. CDR3 size: 13 residues. The sample was sorted CD4+, CD8+, or CD8+CD57+ T cells (not recorded which) from PBMCs. The chain uses TRBV5-6 and TRBJ2-1; D unresolved. The receptor's source is a human donor with aplastic anemia. CDR3 region: CASSLRTPSEQFF. CDR3 DNA sequence: TGTGCCAGCAGCTTAAGGACCCCGTCTGAGCAGTTCTTC.